This T cell receptor beta chain was documented in a study of control samples from healthy donors and cancer patients. This CDR3 has 14 residues. The V gene's germline CDR1 is MNHEY and CDR2 SMNVEV (reference sequence). Trimming pared 6 bases from V and 0 bases from J, leaving 12 bases between. Clones were read by immunoSEQ multiplex PCR, and TCRdb kept only the in-frame ones, dropping some. The sample comprises about 59,000 clones, 80% to 95% of which are singletons, and about 1.7% rests with the top ten. The sequencing sample was made of PBMCs. This chain joins TRBV27 and TRBJ2-7; D remains unclear. This TCR was sampled from a man in his forties with colorectal cancer. In DNA, the CDR3 is TGTGCCAGCAGCCCCCGGGTAGGCTCCTACGAGCAGTACTTC. Encoded protein: CASSPRVGSYEQYF.